The 17 T cell receptor beta chains reported below all come from one sample, sequenced in a study of T cells in Graves' hyperthyroidism and ophthalmopathy. TCR beta CDR3 regions were amplified from RNA transcripts. Using the HTBI primer set, a first-round RT-PCR was run on the TCR CDR3. One entry per CDR3 protein, called by TCRdb with MiXCR from the multiplex PCR reads. The repertoire includes around 190,000 distinct CDR3 sequences, 17% of them detected once, and roughly 50% sits in the top ten. Sample: blood. Receptor source: a woman aged 50 to 60 with Graves' hyperthyroidism.

In this sample, this clonotype turned up many times. This chain links TRBV27 with TRBJ2-3; the match to TRBD2 covers 11 bases. This CDR3 contains 17 residues. V was clipped by 2 bases and J by 6 bases; unmatched bases: 10. The germline V gene has CDR1 MNHEY and CDR2 SMNVEV (reference sequence). CDR3 nucleotides: TGTGCCAGCAGTTTACGAAAACTAGCGGGAGTTGGGGATACGCAGTATTTT. Protein product: CASSLRKLAGVGDTQYF.

This clonotype showed up just a few times. The rearrangement links TRBV10-3 to TRBJ2-4, with TRBD1 identical over 9 bases. CDR1 is ENHRY, CDR2 SYGVKD, per germline. Trimming at V came to 3 bases and at J to 4 bases, leaving 4 bases not matched to a gene. This CDR3 has 15 amino acids. This CDR3 reads CAISEGGTGKNIQYF. Written as DNA, the CDR3 is TGTGCCATCAGTGAAGGTGGGACAGGGAAAAACATTCAGTACTTC.

The table lists this clonotype with many counts. V usage is TRBV20-1 and J usage is TRBJ2-5; D possibly corresponds to TRBD2 (6 bases). Germline V lookup: CDR1 DFQATT, CDR2 SNEGSKA (reference sequence). The germline V and J ends were trimmed by 5 bases and 4 bases, with 17 bases remaining between them. The CDR3 extends over 14 amino acids. The CDR3 DNA sequence: TGCAGTGCTCCCTCGGGAGTTCAAAGAGAGACCCAGTACTTC. It translates to CSAPSGVQRETQYF.

Comments on this clonotype: One base away lies a much larger clone, so this may be a sequencing read error. The V and J genes are TRBV12-3 or TRBV12-4 and TRBJ1-1; D ambiguous. This CDR3 spans 13 amino acids. CDR3 sequence reads: CAGSLTEGTEAFF. The CDR3, as DNA: TGTGCCGGCAGCCTCACAGAGGGCACTGAAGCTTTCTTT.

The table lists this clonotype with a few counts. The chain couples TRBV9 to TRBJ2-7, with TRBD2 matching over 10 bases. Germline CDR1 and CDR2: SGDLS and YYNGEE. The CDR3 spans 16 residues. V shed 4 bases and J 4 bases; nucleotides not matched to a gene: 11. The CDR3, as DNA: TGTGCCAGCAGCCTAAGACCGCTAGCGGGAGTTTACGAGCAGTACTTC. Amino acid sequence: CASSLRPLAGVYEQYF.

Ten or more counts support this clonotype. The genes are TRBV29-1 and TRBJ1-1; a possible D gene is TRBD1 (5 bases). The CDR3 is 15 residues long. Trimming left V 3 bases short and J 4 bases short, with 18 bases between. Germline CDR1 SQVTM, CDR2 ANQGSEA. The CDR3 loop reads CSVDATAGGATEAFF. CDR3 sequence (DNA): TGCAGCGTTGACGCTACGGCAGGAGGGGCCACTGAAGCTTTCTTT.

This clonotype was observed many times. The chain joins TRBV7-3 to TRBJ2-5, with 11 bases matching TRBD2. Germline CDR1 reads SGHTA; CDR2 reads FQGTGA. Unmatched junction bases numbered 2, after V lost 5 bases and J lost 3 bases. The CDR3 has 14 residues. CDR3 sequence: CASSKLAGEETQYF. DNA of the CDR3: TGTGCCAGCAGCAAACTAGCGGGAGAAGAGACCCAGTACTTC.

At least ten counts were recorded for this clonotype. This sequence joins TRBV7-8 and TRBJ1-1, with 8 bases lining up with TRBD1. Germline values: CDR1 SGHVS, CDR2 FQNEAQ. The trim removed 1 base at V and 4 bases at J, leaving 2 bases unmatched. The CDR3 is 14 residues long. For the CDR3, the DNA is TGTGCCAGCAGCTTAGACAGGGGGATCACTGAAGCTTTCTTT. Protein product: CASSLDRGITEAFF.

This chain links TRBV12-3 or TRBV12-4 with TRBJ2-1; 9 bases line up with TRBD2. J gave up 2 bases and V 7 bases, and 6 bases lay outside the gene matches. This CDR3 spans 15 amino acids. The CDR3 DNA follows: TGTGCCAGCACCGAGACTAGCGGAACCTACAATGAGCAGTTCTTC. Translating gives CASTETSGTYNEQFF.

This clonotype came up a few times. The chain recombines TRBV6-5 with TRBJ2-3; tentative D call: TRBD1 (6 bases). CDR3 length: 15 amino acids. Between the trimmed V and J ends, which lost 3 bases and 6 bases, there was a span of 16 bases. CDR1 and CDR2 from the germline V gene are MNHEY and SVGAGI. CDR3 nucleotides: TGTGCCAGCAGTTATAGGACAGTCCAATCGGATACGCAGTATTTT. Translated: CASSYRTVQSDTQYF.

This clonotype showed up many times. The V call is TRBV4-1, the J call TRBJ2-1; D could derive from TRBD1 or TRBD2 (6 bases each). CDR1 is MGHRA, CDR2 YSYEKL, per germline. This CDR3 has 17 amino acids. Trimming removed 0 bases at V and 6 bases at J, with 18 bases between. DNA for the CDR3: TGCGCCAGCAGCCAAGACGTGTCGGGGGCCCAGGGCAATGAGCAGTTCTTC. Its translation: CASSQDVSGAQGNEQFF.

This clonotype came up a few times. The V and J genes are TRBV20-1 and TRBJ2-2, with TRBD2 identical over 8 bases. The CDR3 runs to 15 residues. After removal of 5 bases from V and 4 bases from J, the junction contained 9 bases not matched to a gene. From germline, CDR1 is DFQATT and CDR2 SNEGSKA (reference sequence). The CDR3 coding sequence is TGCAGTGCTCCGAGTACGGGAGGGGGCACCGGGGAGCTGTTTTTT. Amino acids: CSAPSTGGGTGELFF.

V usage is TRBV12-3 or TRBV12-4 and J usage is TRBJ1-4; D is ambiguous. V was trimmed by 6 bases and J by 10 bases, leaving 12 bases between them. The CDR3 totals 12 residues. The CDR3: CASSLGGAKLFF. As DNA, the CDR3 is TGTGCCAGCAGCCTCGGAGGCGCAAAACTGTTTTTT.

Only a few counts were recorded for this clonotype. V and J are TRBV20-1 and TRBJ2-5, with D possibly matching TRBD2 (6 bases). Germline V gene sequence: CDR1 DFQATT, CDR2 SNEGSKA (reference sequence). This CDR3 contains 14 residues. Trimming removed 2 bases from V and 5 bases from J, with 15 bases in between. CDR3 loop: CSARRDSRAETQYF. As DNA, the CDR3 is TGCAGTGCTAGAAGGGACTCTAGAGCGGAGACCCAGTACTTC.

This clonotype has at least ten counts. The V gene is TRBV30, the J gene TRBJ1-1; no clear D gene. Germline CDR1 is GTSNPN and CDR2 is SVGIG (reference sequence). The CDR3 has 14 residues. V was clipped by 0 bases and J by 0 bases, with 8 bases between them. The CDR3 DNA follows: TGTGCCTGGAGTGTACGGTCGATGAACACTGAAGCTTTCTTT. Translating it yields CAWSVRSMNTEAFF.

This clonotype was seen repeatedly, ten times or more. The chain couples TRBV28 to TRBJ1-1, with a weak D call TRBD1 (5 bases). The ends were cut back, 8 bases at V and 7 bases at J, with 14 bases in the middle. The CDR3 has 12 residues. Germline CDR1 is MDHEN and CDR2 is SYDVKM. CDR3 DNA: TGTGCCAGCCACTCAGGGCCTGGTGAAGCTTTCTTT. Encoded protein: CASHSGPGEAFF.

This clonotype occurred many times. This rearrangement joins TRBV24-1 to TRBJ2-4; possibly TRBD1 or TRBD2 for D (5 bases each). V gave up 4 bases and J gave up 0 bases, with 9 bases separating them. Germline lookup yields CDR1 KGHDR and CDR2 SFDVKD. The CDR3 extends over 15 amino acids. CDR3 in DNA: TGTGCCACCAGTGACTCGGGGCTAGCCAAAAACATTCAGTACTTC. Its translation is CATSDSGLAKNIQYF.